The 21 T cell receptor beta chains below all came from one sample that was sequenced in a study of cytomegalovirus exposure and HLA in healthy donors. This PCR relied on a set of 60 Vbeta primers and 13 Jbeta primers. Generated by immunoSEQ multiplex PCR, the TCRdb table keeps only in-frame clones and is missing some. Among approximately 170,000 clones listed, 80% were seen once. Material for sequencing was PBMCs. The receptor set was obtained from a woman between 45 and 60 years old in good health and CMV-seropositive.

With respect to this clone: Its ends do not fully match the called genes, so a read error is possible. The rearrangement joins TRBV6-4 to TRBJ2-7; D unresolved. Germline V gene lookup returns CDR1 MRHNA and CDR2 SNTAGT. The CDR3 covers 11 residues. The CDR3 region is CAGSRSYEQYF. Here the CDR3 DNA reads TGTGCCGGCAGCCGCTCCTACGAGCAGTACTTC.

This clone has more than one count but fewer than ten. The rearrangement links TRBV5-1 to TRBJ2-3, with a possible D match to TRBD1 (5 bases). CDR1 is SGHRS, CDR2 YFSETQ, per germline. Trimming cost V 4 bases and J 0 bases, with 12 bases left between them. The CDR3 length is 15 residues. The CDR3 DNA reads as TGCGCCAGCAGCATAAGACAGAGAAGCACAGATACGCAGTATTTT. Protein sequence: CASSIRQRSTDTQYF.

Comments on this clone: Other DNA sequences from this sample encode an identical CDR3 as well. CDR3 sequence (DNA): TGCAGTGCCTGGGGGGGCTATGGCTACACCTTC. Translating it yields CSAWGGYGYTF. The rearrangement joins TRBV20-1 to TRBJ1-2, with D possibly TRBD1 on 5 matching bases. CDR1 DFQATT and CDR2 SNEGSKA come from the germline V gene (reference sequence). This CDR3 is built from 11 residues. Trimming pared 6 bases from V and 4 bases from J, leaving 9 bases between.

The chain combines TRBV28 with TRBJ2-5; D gene unclear. Near its end, the DNA agrees better with TRBJ2-7, so the J call may be wrong. There are 12 residues in the CDR3. CDR1 is MDHEN, CDR2 SYDVKM, per germline. The CDR3 region is CASSSNSYEQYF. CDR3 DNA: TGTGCCAGCAGTTCTAACAGCTACGAGCAGTACTTC.

This clone was counted a few times. V usage is TRBV5-1 and J usage is TRBJ1-1; TRBD1 matches 11 bases. Looked up from germline, CDR1 is SGHRS and CDR2 is YFSETQ. There are 14 residues in the CDR3. V dropped 3 bases and J dropped 5; count of bases not matched to a gene: 3. The CDR3 coding sequence is TGCGCCAGCAGCTGGGACAGGGGGGGGACTGAAGCTTTCTTT. Protein sequence: CASSWDRGGTEAFF.

J is TRBJ1-2 and V is TRBV10-3; 7 nucleotides align to TRBD1. CDR1 is ENHRY and CDR2 is SYGVKD in the germline V gene. The V gene end was trimmed by 6 bases and the J gene end by 8 bases; junction bases not matched to a gene: 3. This CDR3 region has 11 residues. Here the CDR3 reads CAISTGEGYTF. Here the CDR3 DNA reads TGTGCCATCAGCACAGGGGAGGGCTACACCTTC.

This clone was detected a few times. The J gene is TRBJ1-1, the V gene TRBV11-2; no clear D. V was pared by 2 bases and J by 2 bases, with 6 bases between. The CDR3 is made up of 13 amino acids. The germline V gene encodes CDR1 SGHAT and CDR2 FQNNGV. CDR3 sequence: CASSLYSNTEAFF. Written as DNA, the CDR3 is TGTGCCAGCAGCTTATACAGTAACACTGAAGCTTTCTTT.

CDR3 residues: CASSPGTEMNYGYTF. CDR3 DNA: TGTGCCAGCTCCCCGGGGACAGAGATGAACTATGGCTACACCTTC. V and J are TRBV18 and TRBJ1-2; 7 bases fit TRBD1. In germline, CDR1 is KGHSH, CDR2 LQKENI. With V trimmed by 6 bases and J by 2 bases, 9 bases remained unmatched. The CDR3 has 15 amino acids.

The V and J genes are TRBV7-2 and TRBJ1-1; D unresolved. Trimming shortened V by 5 bases and J by 1 base, and 2 bases separated the two germline ends. Germline lookup yields CDR1 SGHTA and CDR2 FQGNSA. The CDR3 loop spans 11 amino acids. CDR3 loop: CASSRNTEAFF. As DNA, the CDR3 is TGTGCCAGCAGCCGGAACACTGAAGCTTTCTTT. Drawing the rest from reference TRBV7-2 and TRBJ1-1, the complete variable domain is GAGVSQSPSNKVTEKGKDVELRCDPISGHTALYWYRQSLGQGLEFLIYFQGNSAPDKSGLPSDRFSAERTGGSVSTLTIQRTQQEDSAVYLCASSRNTEAFFGQGTRLTVV.

This chain uses TRBV14 with TRBJ2-3; D unresolved. The V end lost 1 base, the J end lost 3 bases, and 5 bases lay between the germline ends. Germline V gene lookup returns CDR1 SGHDN and CDR2 FVKESK. CDR3 length equals 13 residues. The CDR3 sequence: CASSQVSTDTQYF. The CDR3 coding sequence is TGTGCCAGCAGCCAAGTTTCAACAGATACGCAGTATTTT.

This chain joins TRBV4-1 and TRBJ1-2, with 10 bases fitting TRBD1. The CDR3 sequence is 15 residues long. V gave up 4 bases and J gave up 5 bases; unmatched junction bases: 7. Germline CDR1 reads MGHRA; CDR2 reads YSYEKL. In nucleotides, the CDR3 is TGCGCCAGCAGCCGCGGGACAGGGGAGTGGTATGGCTACACCTTC. Its protein product is CASSRGTGEWYGYTF.

This clone has a handful of counts. This chain uses TRBV10-3 with TRBJ2-7; 8 bases are shared with TRBD1. Germline V gene lookup returns CDR1 ENHRY and CDR2 SYGVKD. The CDR3 sequence is 16 residues long. Trimming took 0 bases from V and 2 from J; bases not matched to a gene: 6. The CDR3 DNA is TGTGCCATCAGTGAGTCTAGGACAGGGACACCCTACGAGCAGTACTTC. This translates into CAISESRTGTPYEQYF.

This clone came up a few times. This sequence joins TRBV28 and TRBJ2-7, with a possible D match to TRBD1 (5 bases). CDR1 MDHEN and CDR2 SYDVKM come from the germline V gene. Trimming pared 4 bases from V and 6 bases from J, leaving 10 bases between. The CDR3 has 12 amino acids. As DNA, the CDR3 is TGTGCCAGCAGTTCCCAGGGATTCGAGCAGTACTTC. Translation: CASSSQGFEQYF.

This clone was seen a handful of times. The rearrangement links TRBV7-9 to TRBJ1-5, with 8 bases matching TRBD1. The CDR3 has 13 amino acids. Germline CDR1 SEHNR, CDR2 FQNEAQ (reference sequence). V dropped 1 base and J dropped 9; count of bases not matched to a gene: 2. In DNA form, the CDR3 reads TGTGCCAGCAGCTTAGGGACAGGGCCGCCCCAGCATTTT. As protein: CASSLGTGPPQHF.

V is TRBV19 and J is TRBJ2-5; 8 positions agree with TRBD2. This CDR3 has 16 amino acids. The germline V gene has CDR1 LNHDA and CDR2 SQIVND (reference sequence). V dropped 3 bases and J dropped 2; count of bases not matched to a gene: 8. CDR3 DNA: TGTGCCAGTAGTATGGGGCGCGGCGGGGGGCAAGAGACCCAGTACTTC. It codes for CASSMGRGGGQETQYF.

J is TRBJ1-1 and V is TRBV5-5; D not certain. Trimming took 7 bases from V and 1 from J, leaving 14 bases between them. This CDR3 spans 14 amino acids. Germline CDR1 reads SGHKS; CDR2 reads YYEKEE (reference sequence). CDR3 nucleotides: TGTGCCAGCGGGTACTGGGCCTCGAACACTGAAGCTTTCTTT. Translating it yields CASGYWASNTEAFF.

The chain couples TRBV28 to TRBJ2-7; maybe TRBD1 (7 bases). Germline V CDR1 and CDR2: MDHEN, SYDVKM. The V end was cut by 10 bases, the J end by 5 bases, with 24 bases between. This CDR3 has 15 amino acids. The CDR3 DNA reads TGTGCCACTTTTACGGCAGGGGGGCGAGTGAACGAGCAGTACTTC. Translated: CATFTAGGRVNEQYF.

V gene TRBV5-1 combines with J gene TRBJ2-7; D possibly corresponds to TRBD2 (6 bases). Per germline, CDR1 SGHRS and CDR2 YFSETQ. Deletions cut 0 bases from V and 3 bases from J, with 10 bases between. The CDR3 has 14 residues. CDR3 amino acids: CASSLDPGGYEQYF. Written as DNA, the CDR3 is TGCGCCAGCAGCTTGGATCCCGGGGGCTACGAGCAGTACTTC.

V usage is TRBV10-3 and J usage is TRBJ1-1, with D possibly matching TRBD1 (6 bases). V lost 4 bases and J lost 3, with 9 bases in between. The CDR3 length is 13 residues. Germline CDR1 and CDR2: ENHRY and SYGVKD. This chain's CDR3 is CAISGTGYTEAFF. CDR3 DNA sequence: TGTGCCATCAGTGGTACAGGGTACACTGAAGCTTTCTTT.

V usage is TRBV5-1 and J usage is TRBJ2-2; D ambiguous. Germline CDR1 SGHRS, CDR2 YFSETQ. V was shortened by 4 bases and J by 0 bases, with 10 bases between the two germline ends. The CDR3 has 15 residues. The CDR3 bases are TGCGCCAGCAGCATTCAGTTGGCGAACACCGGGGAGCTGTTTTTT. Translated, it gives CASSIQLANTGELFF. Full variable domain (rest looked up from reference TRBV5-1 and TRBJ2-2): KAGVTQTPRYLIKTRGQQVTLSCSPISGHRSVSWYQQTPGQGLQFLFEYFSETQRNKGNFPGRFSGRQFSNSRSEMNVSTLELGDSALYLCASSIQLANTGELFFGEGSRLTVL.

The CDR3: CAYGGGYHEKLFF. The CDR3, as DNA: TGTGCCTATGGGGGAGGGTATCATGAAAAACTGTTTTTT. The V call is TRBV21-1, the J call TRBJ1-4. TRBV21-1 represents a pseudogene. This CDR3 spans 13 amino acids.